This T cell receptor (beta chain) was found in a study of blood T cells in healthy people across ages. For the second PCR, which ran for roughly 7 to 11 cycles, a sample-barcoded 5' primer and a J-beta primer mix were used. TCRdb re-called the 5' RACE reads with MiXCR, one entry per CDR3 protein. The repertoire includes some 690,000 distinct CDR3 sequences, about 20% of them detected once, and less than 25% sits in the top ten. V was pared by 4 bases and J by 6 bases, with 9 bases of the junction left unmatched. CDR3 length: 16 residues. Germline V gives CDR1 SGHRS, CDR2 YFSETQ. RNA extraction gave at least 5 micrograms of total RNA per sample.

This clonotype originated in an older man in good health. V usage is TRBV5-1 and J usage is TRBJ2-3; 12 nucleotides match TRBD2. The specimen sequenced was blood. The DNA for the CDR3 is TGCGCCAGCAGCCGCCTACTAGCGGGAGGAGCTGATACGCAGTATTTT. Its translation is CASSRLLAGGADTQYF.